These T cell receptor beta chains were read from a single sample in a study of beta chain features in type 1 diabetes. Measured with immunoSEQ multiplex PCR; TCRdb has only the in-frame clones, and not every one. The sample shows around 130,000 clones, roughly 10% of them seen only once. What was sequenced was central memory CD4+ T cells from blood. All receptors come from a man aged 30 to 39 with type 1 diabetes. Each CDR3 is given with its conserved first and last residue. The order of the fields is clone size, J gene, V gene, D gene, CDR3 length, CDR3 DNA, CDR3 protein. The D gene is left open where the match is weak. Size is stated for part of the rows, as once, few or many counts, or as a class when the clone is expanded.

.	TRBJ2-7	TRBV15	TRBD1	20	TGTGCCACCAGCAGAGGTATTTATGTCGGGACAGGGGGCCTCGGGCGCGAGCAGTACTTC	CATSRGIYVGTGGLGREQYF
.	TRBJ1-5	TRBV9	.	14	TGTGCCAGCAGCGCGACTCGGGAGGATCAGCCCCAGCATTTT	CASSATREDQPQHF
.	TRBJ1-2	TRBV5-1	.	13	TGCGCCAGCAGTACTAGCACCGACTATGGCTACACCTTC	CASSTSTDYGYTF
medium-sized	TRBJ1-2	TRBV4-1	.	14	TGCGCCAGCAGGGCCAGGGATACTAACTATGGCTACACCTTC	CASRARDTNYGYTF
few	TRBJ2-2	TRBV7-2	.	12	TGTGCCAGCAGCCTCTACACCGGGGAGCTGTTTTTT	CASSLYTGELFF
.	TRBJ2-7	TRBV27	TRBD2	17	TGTGCCAGCAGCCTCGGGCTTTGGGCGGGGGGGCCTGCCGAGCAGTACTTC	CASSLGLWAGGPAEQYF
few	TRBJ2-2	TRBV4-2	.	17	TGTGCCAGCAGCCAAGACCGGGGAGACGCGAACACCGGGGAGCTGTTTTTT	CASSQDRGDANTGELFF
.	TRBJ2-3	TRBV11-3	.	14	TGTGCCAGCAGCACGCGGGGCGGCACAGATACGCAGTATTTT	CASSTRGGTDTQYF
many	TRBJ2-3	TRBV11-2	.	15	TGTGCCAGCAGCTTCCAATCTCAGAGCACAGATACGCAGTATTTT	CASSFQSQSTDTQYF
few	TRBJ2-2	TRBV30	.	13	TGTGCCTTCATACAGTACTCGGACGGGGAGCTGTTTTTT	CAFIQYSDGELFF
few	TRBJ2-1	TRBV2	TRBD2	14	TGTGCCAGCAGGGCGGGGGGACTCTACAATGAGCAGTTCTTC	CASRAGGLYNEQFF
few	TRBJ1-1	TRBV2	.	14	TGTGCCAGCAGTGTCACAAGGGGCGATACTGAAGCTTTCTTT	CASSVTRGDTEAFF
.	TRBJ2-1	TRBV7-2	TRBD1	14	TGTGCCAGCAACCGATGGACAGGGAGCAATGAGCAGTTCTTC	CASNRWTGSNEQFF
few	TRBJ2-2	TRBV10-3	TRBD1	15	TGTGCCATCAGTGAGTGGGACAGTGAGACCGGGGAGCTGTTTTTT	CAISEWDSETGELFF
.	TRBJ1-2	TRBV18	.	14	TGTGCCAGCTCACCAGGGGACAACAACTATGGCTACACCTTC	CASSPGDNNYGYTF
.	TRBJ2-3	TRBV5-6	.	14	TGTGCCAGCAGCACGGGGGATTACACAGATACGCAGTATTTT	CASSTGDYTDTQYF
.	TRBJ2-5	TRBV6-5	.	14	TGTGCCAGCAGTACAGGGAGTCGGTTGGGGACCCAGTACTTC	CASSTGSRLGTQYF
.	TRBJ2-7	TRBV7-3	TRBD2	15	TGTGCCAGCAGCCCGGGACTAGGGGCCGAATACGAGCAGTACTTC	CASSPGLGAEYEQYF
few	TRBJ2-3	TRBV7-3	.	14	TGTGCCAGCAGCTTAGGGGCAACCACAGATACGCAGTATTTT	CASSLGATTDTQYF
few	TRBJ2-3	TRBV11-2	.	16	TGTGCCAGCAGCTTAAGCGCCCTAGATTTTCCAGATACGCAGTATTTT	CASSLSALDFPDTQYF
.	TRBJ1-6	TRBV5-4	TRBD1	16	TGTGCCAGCAGCCCACGACAGGGGGCTGCGGAAGTTCCCCTCCACTTT	CASSPRQGAAEVPLHF
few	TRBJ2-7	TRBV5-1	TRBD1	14	TGCGCCAGCAGACGGGACAGGGTCTACCACGAGCAGTACTTC	CASRRDRVYHEQYF
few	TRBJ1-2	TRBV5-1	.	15	TGCGCCAGCAGCTTGCAAAGGGGGACCAACTATGGCTACACCTTC	CASSLQRGTNYGYTF
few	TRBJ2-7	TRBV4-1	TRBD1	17	TGCGCCAGCAGCCAATCTCACCCGGGACAGGGAACCTACGAGCAGTACTTC	CASSQSHPGQGTYEQYF
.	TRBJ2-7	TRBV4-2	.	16	TGTGCCAGCAGCCAAAGAGGGGGGGAGGGGAACTACGAGCAGTACTTC	CASSQRGGEGNYEQYF
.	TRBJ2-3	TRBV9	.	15	TGTGCCAGCAGCGTAGGAGGGATTAGCACAGATACGCAGTATTTT	CASSVGGISTDTQYF
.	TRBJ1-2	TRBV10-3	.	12	TGTGCCATCACCGAGGAGGGCGACAACTACACCTTC	CAITEEGDNYTF
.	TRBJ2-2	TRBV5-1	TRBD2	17	TGCGCCAGCAGCGCCGGGACTAGCGGAAAGCGCACCGGGGAGCTGTTTTTT	CASSAGTSGKRTGELFF
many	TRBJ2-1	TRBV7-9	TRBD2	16	TGTGCCAGCAGCTTAGCCCTAGCGGGGGCCTACAATGAGCAGTTCTTC	CASSLALAGAYNEQFF
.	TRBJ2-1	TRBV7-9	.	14	TGTGCCAGCAGCTTTCGGGGGAAATACAATGAGCAGTTCTTC	CASSFRGKYNEQFF
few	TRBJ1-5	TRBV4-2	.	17	TGTGCCAGCAGCCAATCCTTTTCCCCGAAACCCAGGCAGCCCCAGCATTTT	CASSQSFSPKPRQPQHF
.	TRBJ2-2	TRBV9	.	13	TGTGCCAGCAGCGTAGGGGGCTACGGGGAGCTGTTTTTT	CASSVGGYGELFF
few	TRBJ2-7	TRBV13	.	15	TGTGCCAGCAGCTTAGAAGGGGTGCAATCCTACGAGCAGTACTTC	CASSLEGVQSYEQYF
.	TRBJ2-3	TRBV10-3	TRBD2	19	TGTGCCATCAGTGTTCCGACTAGCGGAGGACGGGAGAGCACAGATACGCAGTATTTT	CAISVPTSGGRESTDTQYF
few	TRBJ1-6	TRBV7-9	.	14	TGTGCCAGCAGCCAAGGACAGCCGGATTCACCCCTCCACTTT	CASSQGQPDSPLHF
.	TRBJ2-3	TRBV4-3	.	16	TGCGCCAGCAGCCAAGATCCCCGCGGGGGCACGGATACGCAGTATTTT	CASSQDPRGGTDTQYF
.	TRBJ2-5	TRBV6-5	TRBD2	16	TGTGCCAGCAGTTATCGCGGCTTCCACGGGGGGGAGACCCAGTACTTC	CASSYRGFHGGETQYF
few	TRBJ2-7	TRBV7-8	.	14	TGTGCCAGCAGCTTAGTTGGTCAGTCCTACGAGCAGTACTTC	CASSLVGQSYEQYF
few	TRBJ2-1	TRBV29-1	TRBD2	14	TGCAGCGTTCATTCGGGACTAGCGGGGAATGAGCAGTTCTTC	CSVHSGLAGNEQFF